This T cell receptor beta chain appears in the sequencing data of a study of CD8+ T cells in alopecia areata. Study-level background: Oral tofacitinib (5 to 10 mg twice daily) was administered to treated patients. The duration of tofacitinib was 6 to 18 months, with 6 months off drug afterward.

Treatment reported: oral pan-JAK inhibitor, 5-10 mg twice daily. This clone appeared a few times. No antigen is known for it. In each case, RNA was isolated and then reverse transcribed into cDNA as the sequencing template. TCRdb's table, derived via immunoSEQ multiplex PCR, lists solely in-frame clones and lacks some. Of about 200,000 clones listed, approximately 38% are singletons. The CDR3 runs to 14 residues. Trimming removed 6 bases from V and 0 bases from J, with 8 bases in between. The germline V gene has CDR1 LNHDA and CDR2 SQIVND (reference sequence). Study-wide results and limits: Elevated clonality characterized lesional scalp relative to normal scalp, particularly in alopecia totalis/universalis. Expanded CD8+ clones among the top 100, as well as scalp clonality, were significantly decreased by tofacitinib.

This receptor was obtained from a human donor with alopecia areata. The rearrangement joins TRBV19 to TRBJ2-2, with D uncertain. The sample here was CD4+ T cells sorted from blood, taken around week 31, from a patient treated with tofacitinib. The CDR3 nucleotides are TGTGCCAGTAGGGACCGCCCGAACACCGGGGAGCTGTTTTTT. Encoded protein: CASRDRPNTGELFF.